This TCR beta chain was identified during a study of TIL therapy for anti-PD-1-resistant metastatic lung cancer. Study context: Most patients had lung adenocarcinoma; several tumors were EGFR-mutant, two ALK-rearranged; half smoked currently or formerly.

The libraries were made with immunoSEQ v3. Each library reached about 2 million read pairs, or 5-6 million at deep level. Using immunoSEQ multiplex PCR, the repertoire was profiled, and TCRdb retains in-frame clones only, with some absent. The data show tens of thousands of clones, 80% to 90% seen once. The time point here: pre-treatment sample, taken before nivolumab and TIL therapy. Adults with stage 4 NSCLC were enrolled in a phase I trial. The CDR3 loop spans 14 amino acids. CDR1 is SQVTM, CDR2 ANQGSEA, per germline. V was pared by 4 bases and J by 2 bases, with 7 bases of the junction left unmatched.

The chain is built from TRBV29-1 and TRBJ2-7; 8 bases line up with TRBD2. This clonotype was sampled from a person aged 25 to 85 with non-small cell lung cancer. The sample consisted of blood, taken at baseline. The CDR3 nucleotides are TGCAGCGTTGTTCTAGCGGGTCGCCCCTACGAGCAGTACTTC. The encoded protein is CSVVLAGRPYEQYF.